Below, 23 T cell receptor beta chains from the same sample are listed, as sequenced in a study of shared clonotypes between healthy human individuals. This table comes from immunoSEQ multiplex PCR, and its TCRdb copy is limited to in-frame clones, with some not included. The table lists 110,000 or so clones, under 70% of them singletons. Sequenced: memory CD8+ T cells sorted from blood. The subset: CD45RO+ cells pooled with CCR7-negative TemRA cells. The receptor source for this set is a woman in her 30s in good health.

The V and J genes are TRBV28 and TRBJ2-7, with 9 bases that match TRBD2. Germline loops: CDR1 MDHEN, CDR2 SYDVKM. V dropped 2 bases and J dropped 6; count of bases not matched to a gene: 8. CDR3 length: 15 amino acids. The CDR3 reads CASSLPSGGRGEQYF. CDR3 DNA sequence: TGTGCCAGCAGTTTACCATCTGGCGGGAGGGGCGAGCAGTACTTC.

The chain employs TRBV15 and TRBJ2-3; 12 nucleotides match TRBD2. The CDR3 totals 15 residues. Trimming removed 1 base from V and 6 bases from J; junction bases left unmatched: 2. CDR1 and CDR2 from the germline V gene are LNHNV and YYDKDF (reference sequence). The CDR3 nucleotides read TGTGCCACCAGCAGAGCGACTAGCGGGAGTGATACGCAGTATTTT. It translates to CATSRATSGSDTQYF.

CDR3 nucleotide sequence: TGTGCCAGCCAGAGCGGGGTGTTCTACAATGAGCAGTTCTTC. It encodes CASQSGVFYNEQFF. The chain has TRBV28 and TRBJ2-1; 7 nucleotides agree with TRBD2. This CDR3 is built from 14 residues. Trimming removed 8 bases from V and 3 bases from J; junction bases left unmatched: 7. Germline V gene lookup returns CDR1 MDHEN and CDR2 SYDVKM.

The CDR3 DNA is TGCGCCAGCAGACCCACTCCCGGAGGGGGGCGCCGTGAGACCCAGTACTTC. Its translation is CASRPTPGGGRRETQYF. The chain employs TRBV4-1 and TRBJ2-5; either TRBD1 or TRBD2 may supply D (6 bases each). Trimming shortened V by 6 bases and J by 5 bases, and 25 bases separated the two germline ends. CDR3 length equals 17 residues. Germline lookup yields CDR1 MGHRA and CDR2 YSYEKL.

The rearrangement uses TRBV9 and TRBJ2-3, with D perhaps matching TRBD2 (6 bases). Per germline, CDR1 SGDLS and CDR2 YYNGEE. The CDR3 contains 14 residues. Trimming pared 4 bases from V and 3 bases from J, leaving 12 bases between. The CDR3 sequence: CASSYGGATDTQYF. DNA of the CDR3: TGTGCCAGCAGCTACGGGGGAGCAACAGATACGCAGTATTTT.

This clone showed up many times. Here the CDR3 DNA reads TGTGCCAGCAGACAAGGGGGCTCTGGGGCCAACGTCCTGACTTTC. Translating it yields CASRQGGSGANVLTF. J is TRBJ2-6 and V is TRBV6-1, with a possible D match to TRBD1 (6 bases). V was pared by 6 bases and J by 0 bases, with 9 bases between. This CDR3 region has 15 residues. Germline loops: CDR1 MNHNS, CDR2 SASEGT.

Remarks on this clone: This may come from a read error, since a much larger clone is one base off. The V gene is TRBV5-1, the J gene TRBJ2-1; 12 bases align to TRBD2. The germline V gene has CDR1 SGHRS and CDR2 YFSETQ. V was clipped by 4 bases and J by 4 bases; unmatched bases: 3. The CDR3 has 15 residues. For the CDR3, the DNA is TGCGCCAGCAGCGCGACTAGCGGGAGTTACAATGAGCAGTTCTTC. It specifies CASSATSGSYNEQFF.

V is TRBV13 and J is TRBJ1-5; possible D gene TRBD1, 6 bases. Trimming removed 3 bases at V and 0 bases at J, with 12 bases between. CDR3 length: 16 residues. CDR1 and CDR2 (germline): PRHDT, FYEKMQ (reference sequence). CDR3 DNA sequence: TGTGCCAGCAGCTTTAGGGGGGGACCTAGCAATCAGCCCCAGCATTTT. Its translation is CASSFRGGPSNQPQHF.

There are a few counts of this clone. The CDR3: CASSYQGVRGGQYF. Written as DNA, the CDR3 is TGTGCCAGCAGCTACCAGGGAGTCAGGGGTGGACAGTACTTC. This rearrangement joins TRBV7-9 to TRBJ2-7; maybe TRBD1 (6 bases). Germline CDR1 and CDR2: SEHNR and FQNEAQ (reference sequence). V lost 4 bases to trimming and J lost 10 bases, with 20 bases between them. The CDR3 consists of 14 residues. The complete variable domain, with remaining parts taken from reference TRBV7-9 and TRBJ2-7, reads DTGVSQNPRHKITKRGQNVTFRCDPISEHNRLYWYRQTLGQGPEFLTYFQNEAQLEKSRLLSDRFSAERPKGSFSTLEIQRTEQGDSAMYLCASSYQGVRGGQYFGPGTRLTVT.

This clone was picked up a small number of times. V and J are TRBV18 and TRBJ1-1; D call uncertain. CDR1 is KGHSH and CDR2 is LQKENI in the germline V gene. V was clipped by 3 bases and J by 1 base, with 12 bases between them. The length of the CDR3 is 15 residues. The CDR3 protein is CASSPQPGENTEAFF. The DNA of the CDR3 is TGTGCCAGCTCACCTCAACCTGGGGAGAACACTGAAGCTTTCTTT.

This clone occurred many times. This specimen includes other DNA sequences encoding the same CDR3. The CDR3 bases are TGTGCCAGCAGTATGACTAGCGGGAGTTACAATGAGCAGTTCTTC. Its translation is CASSMTSGSYNEQFF. This chain uses TRBV27 with TRBJ2-1; 12 bases fit TRBD2. Germline loops: CDR1 MNHEY, CDR2 SMNVEV (reference sequence). This CDR3 is 15 amino acids long. The V gene end was trimmed by 5 bases and the J gene end by 4 bases; junction bases not matched to a gene: 3.

In its sample, this clone was seen once. The chain carries TRBV28 and TRBJ2-5; TRBD2 agrees at 14 bases. J gave up 0 bases and V 2 bases, and 8 bases lay outside the gene matches. The CDR3 totals 19 residues. Germline CDR1 reads MDHEN; CDR2 reads SYDVKM. The CDR3 is CASSLAVTSGRADQETQYF. CDR3 DNA: TGTGCCAGCAGTTTAGCTGTGACTAGCGGGAGGGCCGACCAAGAGACCCAGTACTTC.

The chain's CDR3 is CASSLVLGRTEAFF. CDR3 coding DNA: TGTGCCAGCAGCTTGGTGCTGGGCCGCACTGAAGCTTTCTTT. The chain is built from TRBV5-8 and TRBJ1-1; D gene unclear. The V end was cut by 0 bases, the J end by 4 bases, with 10 bases between. The CDR3 covers 14 residues. Germline V lookup: CDR1 SGHTS, CDR2 YDEGEE.

The chain recombines TRBV4-3 with TRBJ2-7; D not certain. Trimming stripped 2 bases from V and 7 bases from J, with 21 bases between. This CDR3 spans 16 amino acids. CDR1 is LGHNA and CDR2 is YSLEER in the germline V gene. In nucleotides, the CDR3 is TGCGCCAGCAGCCAAAAGGGAAGCTTTGTGCACGGAGAGCAGTACTTC. This encodes CASSQKGSFVHGEQYF.

The CDR3, as DNA: TGTGCCAGCAGTGAAAAACACACAGATACGCAGTATTTT. This codes for CASSEKHTDTQYF. The gene calls are TRBV25-1 and TRBJ2-3; D unresolved. Trimming took off 2 bases at V and 2 bases at J, with 5 bases between the two ends. Germline-derived CDR1 and CDR2 are MGHDK and SYGVNS. The CDR3 runs 13 residues.

This clone was recorded once. This chain joins TRBV4-2 and TRBJ2-3; D is possibly TRBD2 (6 bases). V lost 4 bases and J 0 bases, leaving 17 bases between the germline ends. Germline V gene lookup returns CDR1 LGHNA and CDR2 YNFKEQ. The CDR3 is 17 amino acids. The CDR3: CASSPRLGELSTDTQYF. CDR3 nucleotides: TGTGCCAGCAGCCCGAGACTAGGTGAACTGAGCACAGATACGCAGTATTTT.

The V gene is TRBV15, the J gene TRBJ2-3, with D unclear. This CDR3 spans 15 amino acids. Germline assignment: CDR1 LNHNV and CDR2 YYDKDF (reference sequence). Trimming left V 1 base short and J 1 base short, with 9 bases between. DNA for the CDR3: TGTGCCACCAGCAGAGTTCGGGTCGGCACAGATACGCAGTATTTT. Protein sequence: CATSRVRVGTDTQYF.

This clone was detected only once. J is TRBJ2-5 and V is TRBV13; D remains unclear. The germline CDR1 and CDR2 sequences are PRHDT and FYEKMQ (reference sequence). Deletions cut 3 bases from V and 0 bases from J, with 8 bases between. CDR3 length equals 14 residues. CDR3 sequence reads: CASSFYGNQETQYF. For the CDR3, the DNA is TGTGCCAGCAGCTTCTACGGCAACCAAGAGACCCAGTACTTC. Based on the CDR3 plus reference TRBV13 and TRBJ2-5, the full variable domain is AAGVIQSPRHLIKEKRETATLKCYPIPRHDTVYWYQQGPGQDPQFLISFYEKMQSDKGSIPDRFSAQQFSDYHSELNMSSLELGDSALYFCASSFYGNQETQYFGPGTRLLVL.

This clone came up many times. This chain links TRBV28 with TRBJ1-2; 9 bases are a match to TRBD1. This CDR3 is built from 18 residues. CDR1 is MDHEN, CDR2 SYDVKM, per germline. Losses at the gene ends were 3 bases for V and 2 bases for J; bases not matched to a gene: 13. The CDR3 sequence: CASSFSAFGQGPNYGYTF. The CDR3 DNA is TGTGCCAGCAGTTTTTCTGCTTTTGGACAGGGGCCCAACTATGGCTACACCTTC.

J is TRBJ1-6 and V is TRBV7-6; 9 bases match TRBD1. V shed 4 bases, J shed 10 bases, and the junction held 5 bases outside the gene matches. The CDR3 totals 14 residues. Germline lookup yields CDR1 SGHVS and CDR2 FNYEAQ. In DNA, the CDR3 is TGTGCCAGCAGCTGGGACAGGGAAGGCTCACCCCTCCACTTT. Translating gives CASSWDREGSPLHF.

The V and J genes are TRBV25-1 and TRBJ2-5, with 11 bases identical to TRBD2. This CDR3 is 15 amino acids long. Looked up from germline, CDR1 is MGHDK and CDR2 is SYGVNS. V gave up 6 bases and J gave up 2 bases; unmatched junction bases: 5. The CDR3 here is CASSAGTSGQETQYF. CDR3 sequence (DNA): TGTGCCAGCAGCGCCGGGACTAGCGGACAAGAGACCCAGTACTTC. The full variable domain, with the rest looked up from reference TRBV25-1 and TRBJ2-5, is EADIYQTPRYLVIGTGKKITLECSQTMGHDKMYWYQQDPGMELHLIHYSYGVNSTEKGDLSSESTVSRIRTEHFPLTLESARPSHTSQYLCASSAGTSGQETQYFGPGTRLLVL.

The rearrangement joins TRBV28 to TRBJ2-1; 7 bases map to TRBD2. V dropped 6 bases and J dropped 3; count of bases not matched to a gene: 5. Germline CDR1 is MDHEN and CDR2 is SYDVKM. This CDR3 has 14 amino acids. CDR3 DNA sequence: TGTGCCAGCAGCGGGACTATCGACTACAATGAGCAGTTCTTC. This codes for CASSGTIDYNEQFF.

The V call is TRBV5-1, the J call TRBJ2-7, with D tentatively TRBD1 (6 bases). The CDR3 spans 13 residues. Germline assignment: CDR1 SGHRS and CDR2 YFSETQ. V was cut by 6 bases and J by 3 bases, with 13 bases left in between. The CDR3 bases are TGCGCCAGCACACTGACAGGAGACTACGAGCAGTACTTC. Translation: CASTLTGDYEQYF. The whole variable domain, remainder taken from reference TRBV5-1 and TRBJ2-7, is KAGVTQTPRYLIKTRGQQVTLSCSPISGHRSVSWYQQTPGQGLQFLFEYFSETQRNKGNFPGRFSGRQFSNSRSEMNVSTLELGDSALYLCASTLTGDYEQYFGPGTRLTVT.